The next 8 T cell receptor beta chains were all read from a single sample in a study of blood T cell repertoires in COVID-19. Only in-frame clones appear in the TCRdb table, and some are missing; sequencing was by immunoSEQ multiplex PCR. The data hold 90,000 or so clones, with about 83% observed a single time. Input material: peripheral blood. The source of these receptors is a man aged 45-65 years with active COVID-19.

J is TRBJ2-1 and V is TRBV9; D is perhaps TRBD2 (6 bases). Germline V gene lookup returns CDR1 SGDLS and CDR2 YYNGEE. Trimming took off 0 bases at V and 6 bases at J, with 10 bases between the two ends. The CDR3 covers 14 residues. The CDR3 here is CASSVGEAVNEQFF. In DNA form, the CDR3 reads TGTGCCAGCAGCGTAGGGGAGGCCGTCAATGAGCAGTTCTTC.

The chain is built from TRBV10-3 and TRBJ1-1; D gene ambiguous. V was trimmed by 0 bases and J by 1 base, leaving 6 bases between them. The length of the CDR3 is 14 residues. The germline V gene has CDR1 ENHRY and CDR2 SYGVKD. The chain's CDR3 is CAISESRGNTEAFF. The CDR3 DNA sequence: TGTGCCATCAGTGAGTCGCGGGGGAACACTGAAGCTTTCTTT.

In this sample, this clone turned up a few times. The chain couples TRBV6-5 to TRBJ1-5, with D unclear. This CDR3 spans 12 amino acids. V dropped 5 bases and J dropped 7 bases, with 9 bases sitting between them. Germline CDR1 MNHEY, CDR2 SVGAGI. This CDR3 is CASSREGQPQHF. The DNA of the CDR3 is TGTGCCAGCAGTCGAGAGGGCCAGCCCCAGCATTTT.

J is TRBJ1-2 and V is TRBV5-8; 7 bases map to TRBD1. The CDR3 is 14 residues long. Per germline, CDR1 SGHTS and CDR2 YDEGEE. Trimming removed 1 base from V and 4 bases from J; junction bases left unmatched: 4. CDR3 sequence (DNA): TGTGCCAGCAGCTTGACAGGGGTCCGCTATGGCTACACCTTC. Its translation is CASSLTGVRYGYTF.

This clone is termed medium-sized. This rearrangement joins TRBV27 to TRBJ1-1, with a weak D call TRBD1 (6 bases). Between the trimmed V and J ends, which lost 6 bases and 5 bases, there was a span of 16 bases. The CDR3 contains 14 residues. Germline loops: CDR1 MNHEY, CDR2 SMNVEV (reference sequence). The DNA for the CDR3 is TGTGCCAGCAGCGAGCAGGGTCAGGGGACTGAAGCTTTCTTT. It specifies CASSEQGQGTEAFF.

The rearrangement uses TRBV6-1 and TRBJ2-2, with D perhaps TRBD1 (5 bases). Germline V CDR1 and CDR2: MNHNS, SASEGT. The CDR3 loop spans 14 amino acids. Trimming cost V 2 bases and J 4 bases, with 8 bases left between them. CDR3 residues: CASSEQGTTGELFF. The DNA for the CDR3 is TGTGCCAGCAGTGAACAGGGCACCACCGGGGAGCTGTTTTTT.

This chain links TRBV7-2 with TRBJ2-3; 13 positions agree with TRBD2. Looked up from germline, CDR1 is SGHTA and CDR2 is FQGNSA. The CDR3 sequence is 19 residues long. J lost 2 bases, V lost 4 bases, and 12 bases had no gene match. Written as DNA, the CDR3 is TGTGCCAGCAGCTCGAATCCTACTAGCGGGGGGGCCCTCACAGATACGCAGTATTTT. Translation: CASSSNPTSGGALTDTQYF.

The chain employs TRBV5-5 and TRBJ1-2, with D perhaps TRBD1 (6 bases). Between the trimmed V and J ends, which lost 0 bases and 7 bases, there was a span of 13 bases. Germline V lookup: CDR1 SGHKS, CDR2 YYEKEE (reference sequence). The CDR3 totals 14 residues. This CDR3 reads CASSLGQASSGYTF. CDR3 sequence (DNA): TGTGCCAGCAGCTTGGGACAGGCGTCTAGTGGCTACACCTTC.